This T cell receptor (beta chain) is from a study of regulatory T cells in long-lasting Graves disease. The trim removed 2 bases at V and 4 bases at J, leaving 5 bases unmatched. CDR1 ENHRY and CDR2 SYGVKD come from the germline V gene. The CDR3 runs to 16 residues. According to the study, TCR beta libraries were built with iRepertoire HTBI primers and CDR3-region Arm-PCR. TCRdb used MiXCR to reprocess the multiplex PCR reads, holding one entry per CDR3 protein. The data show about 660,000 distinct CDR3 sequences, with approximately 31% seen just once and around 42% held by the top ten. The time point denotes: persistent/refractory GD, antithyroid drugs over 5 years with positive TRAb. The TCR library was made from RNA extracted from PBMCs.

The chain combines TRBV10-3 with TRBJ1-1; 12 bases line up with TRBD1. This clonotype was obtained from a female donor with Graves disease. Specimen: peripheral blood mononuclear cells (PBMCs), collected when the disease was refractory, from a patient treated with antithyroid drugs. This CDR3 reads CAISEGTGGIGTEAFF. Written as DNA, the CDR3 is TGTGCCATCAGTGAGGGGACAGGGGGCATCGGCACTGAAGCTTTCTTT.